Shown below are 3 T cell receptor beta chains from a single sample sequenced in a study of cytomegalovirus exposure and HLA in healthy donors. The PCR used 60 Vbeta and 13 Jbeta primers. Assay used: immunoSEQ multiplex PCR; TCRdb lists only in-frame clones, some missing. The sample holds approximately 150,000 clones, around 81% seen once. Sequenced sample: PBMCs. These TCRs come from a woman between 40 and 55 years old in good health and CMV-seronegative.

The genes are TRBV6-5 and TRBJ1-2, with a tentative D call TRBD1 (6 bases). CDR1 is MNHEY, CDR2 SVGAGI, per germline. Between the trimmed V and J ends, which lost 0 bases and 6 bases, there was a span of 17 bases. This CDR3 is built from 16 residues. The CDR3 bases are TGTGCCAGCAGTTACTCGAGGGGCTCAGGGGCCAATGGCTACACCTTC. It yields the protein CASSYSRGSGANGYTF.

The rearrangement joins TRBV7-8 to TRBJ2-7; D is possibly TRBD1 (6 bases). V was pared by 5 bases and J by 9 bases, with 20 bases between. CDR3 length: 14 amino acids. CDR1 SGHVS and CDR2 FQNEAQ come from the germline V gene. DNA of the CDR3: TGTGCCAGCAGCCAACAGGGCACAGAAATCGGGCAGTACTTC. It translates to CASSQQGTEIGQYF.

The rearrangement links TRBV5-6 to TRBJ2-1; the match to TRBD2 covers 13 bases. This CDR3 has 14 amino acids. The V and J ends lost 2 bases and 9 bases, in that order; junction bases with no gene match: 2. Germline CDR1 SGHDT, CDR2 YYEEEE. The CDR3 DNA sequence: TGTGCCAGCAGCTTAGGACTAGCGGGAGCTGAGCAGTTCTTC. It is translated as CASSLGLAGAEQFF.